This T cell receptor beta chain was found in a study of cytomegalovirus exposure and HLA in healthy donors. Broader study findings: Sequencing probably produced one cluster of sequence variants that were highly shared. Using a false discovery rate of 0.05, a later analysis showed that 16,000 or so TCR beta sequences were associated with HLA alleles.

PCR was performed using 60 Vbeta and 13 Jbeta primers. Sequencing was performed with immunoSEQ multiplex PCR; in TCRdb, only in-frame clones are kept and a portion is missing. The sample lists about 200,000 clones; more than 75% were seen once. In this sample, this clone turned up a few times. Its antigen remains unknown. The TCR sequence derives from a male donor in good health and CMV-seropositive. The sequencing input was PBMCs.

CDR3 sequence (DNA): TGTGCCAGCAGCTCAGGACTAGCGGCCTACAATGAGCAGTTCTTC. Residues: CASSSGLAAYNEQFF. The chain couples TRBV5-6 to TRBJ2-1; TRBD2 matches 10 bases. Germline CDR1 SGHDT, CDR2 YYEEEE. The CDR3 length is 15 residues. Losses at the gene ends were 3 bases for V and 2 bases for J; bases not matched to a gene: 2.